The 3 T cell receptor beta chains given below trace back to one sample, sequenced in a study of T cell clones after liver transplantation. The assay was immunoSEQ multiplex PCR, and TCRdb's table has in-frame clones only and misses some. The sample carries tens of thousands of clones, about 70% recorded once. Specimen: CD4+ T cells from blood, collected before liver transplant. The origin of the receptors is a human donor who received a liver transplant.

The gene calls are TRBV6-5 and TRBJ2-6; TRBD1 agrees at 8 bases. Germline CDR1 MNHEY, CDR2 SVGAGI. This CDR3 contains 16 residues. Unmatched junction bases numbered 3, after V lost 2 bases and J lost 3 bases. Here the CDR3 DNA reads TGTGCCAGCAGTTACGGGACAGGCGGTGGGGCCAACGTCCTGACTTTC. Protein: CASSYGTGGGANVLTF.

This clone occurred a few times. This chain joins TRBV5-4 and TRBJ2-2, with a weak D call TRBD1 (6 bases). The CDR3 length is 13 residues. In germline, CDR1 is SGHNT, CDR2 YYREEE (reference sequence). V was shortened by 3 bases and J by 5 bases, with 8 bases between the two germline ends. CDR3 sequence (DNA): TGTGCCAGCAGCTCCAGGGGAACCGGGGAGCTGTTTTTT. It translates to CASSSRGTGELFF.

The chain links TRBV5-6 to TRBJ2-7, with D perhaps TRBD1 (6 bases). The germline gives CDR1 SGHDT, CDR2 YYEEEE. CDR3 length: 15 amino acids. With 4 bases removed from V and 2 bases from J, the gap between germline ends came to 16 bases. The CDR3 nucleotides are TGTGCCAGCAGCCCTACGGGACAACCCACCTACGAGCAGTACTTC. It codes for CASSPTGQPTYEQYF.